The present entry profiles one TCR beta chain with its context. What it recognizes is unknown. In the CD4+ fraction, cells were divided into CD45RA+ naive and CD45RA-negative memory subsets. The entry originates in a study of shared clonotypes between healthy human individuals. Whole-study results and caveats: What rarefaction showed was incomplete sorted-subset sequencing despite large depth. Four donors shared about 4.8% of their naive CD4 clonotypes.

Each PCR replicate from the sorted subsets contained about 200 ng DNA, which is about 30,000 T cell genomes. The table came from immunoSEQ multiplex PCR; TCRdb's copy has only in-frame clones and leaves some out. The top ten clones hold approximately 0.37% of a sample with 2 million to 3 million clones, 93% of them seen once. Germline V gives CDR1 SGHDN, CDR2 FVKESK. Trimming took 1 base from V and 0 from J, leaving 10 bases between them. The CDR3 is 17 amino acids. Specimen: naive CD4+ T cells from PBMCs. Subset in this sample: CD45RA+ positively selected. The chain uses TRBV14 and TRBJ2-6; no clear D. The receptor was derived from a man aged 18 to 29 in good health. Some clones in this sample may be carry-over from other donors' samples. The CDR3 nucleotides are TGTGCCAGCAGCCAAGTCCTTGGAATCTCTGGGGCCAACGTCCTGACTTTC. It yields the protein CASSQVLGISGANVLTF. The full variable domain, rest sourced from reference TRBV14 and TRBJ2-6, is EAGVTQFPSHSVIEKGQTVTLRCDPISGHDNLYWYRRVMGKEIKFLLHFVKESKQDESGMPNNRFLAERTGGTYSTLKVQPAELEDSGVYFCASSQVLGISGANVLTFGAGSRLTVL.